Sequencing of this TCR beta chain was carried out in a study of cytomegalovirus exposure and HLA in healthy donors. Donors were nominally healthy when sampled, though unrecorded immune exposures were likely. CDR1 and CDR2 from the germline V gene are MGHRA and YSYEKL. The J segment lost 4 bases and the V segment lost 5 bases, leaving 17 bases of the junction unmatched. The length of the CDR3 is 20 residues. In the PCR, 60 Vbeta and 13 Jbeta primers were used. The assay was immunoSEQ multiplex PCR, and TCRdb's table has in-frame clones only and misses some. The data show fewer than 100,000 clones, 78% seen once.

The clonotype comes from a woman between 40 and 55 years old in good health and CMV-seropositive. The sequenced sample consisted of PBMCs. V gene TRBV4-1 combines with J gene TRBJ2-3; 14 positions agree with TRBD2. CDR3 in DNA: TGCGCCAGCAGCTTCACAGGGACTAGCGGGAGTCGCCCGGCCTCAGATACGCAGTATTTT. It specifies CASSFTGTSGSRPASDTQYF.